The 17 T cell receptor beta chains presented below share a single source sample, sequenced in a study of blood T cell repertoires in COVID-19. Repertoires were generated with immunoSEQ multiplex PCR, while TCRdb's copy carries only in-frame clones and drops some. This sample has 100,000 to 150,000 clones; over 75% occur once, and the top ten carry less than 8.5%. What was sequenced was peripheral blood. The source is an elderly man with active or convalescent COVID-19.

The chain employs TRBV6-6 and TRBJ1-3, with no clear D. Trimming removed 6 bases at V and 11 bases at J, with 11 bases between. Germline CDR1 reads MNHNY; CDR2 reads SVGAGI (reference sequence). The CDR3 is made up of 11 amino acids. CDR3 amino acids: CASRFSGSIYF. Here the CDR3 DNA reads TGTGCCAGCAGATTTTCGGGGTCCATATATTTT.

The chain has TRBV9 and TRBJ2-2; D possibly corresponds to TRBD2 (5 bases). Germline CDR1 SGDLS, CDR2 YYNGEE. The V gene lost 5 bases and the J gene lost 0 bases, with 8 bases spanning the gap. The CDR3 is 14 residues long. The CDR3 here is CASRGGPNTGELFF. The CDR3 nucleotides read TGTGCCAGCAGAGGAGGACCGAACACCGGGGAGCTGTTTTTT.

About this clone itself: Other DNA sequences in this specimen translate into the identical CDR3. The chain employs TRBV5-1 and TRBJ1-1, with a tentative D call TRBD1 (5 bases). The CDR3 is 14 amino acids. Germline V gene lookup returns CDR1 SGHRS and CDR2 YFSETQ. V lost 0 bases to trimming and J lost 1 base, with 7 bases between them. CDR3 region: CASSLAGGNTEAFF. The CDR3 DNA reads TGCGCCAGCAGCTTGGCCGGGGGGAACACTGAAGCTTTCTTT.

This rearrangement joins TRBV15 to TRBJ2-6; TRBD1 is a possible D gene (6 bases). There are 20 residues in the CDR3. V lost 1 base and J lost 0, with 19 bases in between. CDR1 LNHNV and CDR2 YYDKDF come from the germline V gene (reference sequence). This CDR3 reads CATSRVFGTPGSSGANVLTF. The CDR3, as DNA: TGTGCCACCAGCAGAGTTTTTGGGACACCGGGAAGCTCTGGGGCCAACGTCCTGACTTTC.

The rearrangement links TRBV24-1 to TRBJ1-5; unclear D gene. The CDR3 spans 13 residues. Between the trimmed V and J ends, which lost 1 base and 8 bases, there was a span of 8 bases. Germline CDR1 KGHDR, CDR2 SFDVKD. CDR3 coding DNA: TGTGCCACCAGTGATTTTTCCGTTGAGCCCCAGCATTTT. Its protein product is CATSDFSVEPQHF.

This chain links TRBV4-1 with TRBJ1-5, with TRBD1 matching 7 bases. V was clipped by 0 bases and J by 2 bases; unmatched bases: 4. CDR1 is MGHRA and CDR2 is YSYEKL in the germline V gene. The CDR3 has 16 amino acids. CDR3 bases: TGCGCCAGCAGCCAAGATGAGACAGGGCGCAATCAGCCCCAGCATTTT. This encodes CASSQDETGRNQPQHF.

This chain joins TRBV4-1 and TRBJ2-3; the match to TRBD2 covers 9 bases. Germline loops: CDR1 MGHRA, CDR2 YSYEKL. The trim removed 0 bases at V and 5 bases at J, leaving 6 bases unmatched. This CDR3 is 16 amino acids long. This chain's CDR3 is CASSQEAGGRVDTQYF. DNA for the CDR3: TGCGCCAGCAGCCAAGAGGCGGGGGGGCGGGTAGATACGCAGTATTTT.

This chain links TRBV15 with TRBJ2-3; TRBD2 is a possible D gene (6 bases). V was pared by 0 bases and J by 3 bases, with 13 bases between. The CDR3 spans 16 residues. Germline CDR1 and CDR2: LNHNV and YYDKDF (reference sequence). CDR3 sequence: CATSRDLWAGTDTQYF. The CDR3 region has the DNA TGTGCCACCAGCAGAGATCTATGGGCGGGGACAGATACGCAGTATTTT.

The chain has TRBV2 and TRBJ1-6, with TRBD1 matching 8 bases. The J segment lost 9 bases and the V segment lost 8 bases, leaving 12 bases of the junction unmatched. Germline assignment: CDR1 SNHLY and CDR2 FYNNEI. CDR3 length: 15 residues. The CDR3 bases are TGTGCCAGCCGAGTAACCCGACAGGGGACTTCACCCCTCCACTTT. Translation: CASRVTRQGTSPLHF.

Written as DNA, the CDR3 is TGTGCCAGCAGCTTACAGGGGGCGGGCACTAATGAAAAACTGTTTTTT. Protein product: CASSLQGAGTNEKLFF. The chain recombines TRBV5-8 with TRBJ1-4, with 9 positions matching TRBD1. CDR3 length equals 16 residues. Losses at the gene ends were 2 bases for V and 2 bases for J; bases not matched to a gene: 4. Germline V gene lookup returns CDR1 SGHTS and CDR2 YDEGEE. Looking up the rest from reference TRBV5-8 and TRBJ1-4 gives the full variable domain: EAGVTQSPTHLIKTRGQQATLRCSPISGHTSVYWYQQALGLGLQFLLWYDEGEERNRGNFPPRFSGRQFPNYSSELNVNALELEDSALYLCASSLQGAGTNEKLFFGSGTQLSVL.

This chain joins TRBV7-2 and TRBJ2-7, with D possibly being TRBD1 (7 bases). This CDR3 spans 16 amino acids. The V end was cut by 5 bases, the J end by 0 bases, with 17 bases between. Germline V gene lookup returns CDR1 SGHTA and CDR2 FQGNSA. The CDR3 DNA is TGTGCCAGCAGCCCAGGGGGACTTAAAAGCTCCTACGAGCAGTACTTC. This gives the protein CASSPGGLKSSYEQYF.

V is TRBV12-1 and J is TRBJ1-2; the DNA was not compared with TRBD1, the D call given in the table. TRBV12-1 is noted as a pseudogene. The length of the CDR3 is 18 residues. The CDR3 bases are TGTGCCAGCAGCTTTGCGCGCAAGGGGCCCCTTGTCCGCTATGGCTACACCTTC. This gives the protein CASSFARKGPLVRYGYTF.

This sequence joins TRBV24-1 and TRBJ1-1, with a possible D match to TRBD1 (6 bases). CDR1 and CDR2 (germline): KGHDR, SFDVKD. The CDR3 loop spans 14 amino acids. V was shortened by 5 bases and J by 6 bases, with 15 bases between the two germline ends. CDR3 coding DNA: TGTGCCACCAGTGGACCACCGGGACAATCTGAAGCTTTCTTT. It specifies CATSGPPGQSEAFF.

The V and J genes are TRBV5-6 and TRBJ2-1; 8 bases map to TRBD1. The V segment lost 4 bases and the J segment 6 bases; nucleotides outside the gene matches: 3. From germline, CDR1 is SGHDT and CDR2 YYEEEE. The CDR3 is made up of 13 amino acids. CDR3 sequence reads: CASSIDRGNEQFF. CDR3 nucleotide sequence: TGTGCCAGCAGCATTGACAGGGGCAATGAGCAGTTCTTC.

The chain has TRBV15 and TRBJ1-5; 9 nucleotides agree with TRBD1. This CDR3 is 20 amino acids long. The V gene's germline CDR1 is LNHNV and CDR2 YYDKDF (reference sequence). V lost 0 bases, J lost 2 bases, and 14 bases stayed unmatched. In DNA, the CDR3 is TGTGCCACCAGCAGAGATAGGGCGGGACAGGGACGTAGTGGCAATCAGCCCCAGCATTTT. Its protein is CATSRDRAGQGRSGNQPQHF.

The V call is TRBV10-3, the J call TRBJ1-1; D might be TRBD1 (6 bases). Trimming took off 7 bases at V and 5 bases at J, with 14 bases between the two ends. The CDR3 is 13 residues long. Germline V gives CDR1 ENHRY, CDR2 SYGVKD. The chain's CDR3 is CAIKGDQGTEAFF. The CDR3 DNA sequence: TGTGCCATCAAAGGGGACCAGGGGACTGAAGCTTTCTTT.

The chain recombines TRBV5-3 with TRBJ1-1; 12 bases fit TRBD1. Being an ORF, TRBV5-3 has a function that is uncertain. The CDR3 runs 18 residues. V shed 6 bases and J 3 bases; nucleotides not matched to a gene: 15. CDR3: CARNSPCGTGGADTEAFF. The CDR3 DNA sequence: TGTGCCAGAAACAGTCCGTGCGGGACAGGGGGCGCGGACACTGAAGCTTTCTTT.